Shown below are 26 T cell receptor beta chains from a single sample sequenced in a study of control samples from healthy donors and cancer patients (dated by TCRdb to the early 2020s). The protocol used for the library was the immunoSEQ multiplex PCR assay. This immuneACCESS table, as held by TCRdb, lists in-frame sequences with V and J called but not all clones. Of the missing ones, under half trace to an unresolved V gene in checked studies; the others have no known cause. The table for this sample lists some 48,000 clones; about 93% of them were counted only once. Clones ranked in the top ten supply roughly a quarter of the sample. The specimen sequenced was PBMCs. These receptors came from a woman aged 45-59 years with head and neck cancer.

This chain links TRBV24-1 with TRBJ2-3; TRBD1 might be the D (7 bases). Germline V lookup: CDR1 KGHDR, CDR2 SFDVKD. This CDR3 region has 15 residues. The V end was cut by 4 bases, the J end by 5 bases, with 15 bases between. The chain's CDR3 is CATSDSGQEGDTQYF. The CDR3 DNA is TGTGCCACCAGTGACTCTGGACAGGAGGGAGATACGCAGTATTTT.

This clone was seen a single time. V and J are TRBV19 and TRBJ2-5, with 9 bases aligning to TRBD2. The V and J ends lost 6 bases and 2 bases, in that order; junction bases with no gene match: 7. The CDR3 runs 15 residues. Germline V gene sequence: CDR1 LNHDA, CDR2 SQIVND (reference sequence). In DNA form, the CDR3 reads TGTGCCAGTAGGGTCGATAGCGGGAGACAAGAGACCCAGTACTTC. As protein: CASRVDSGRQETQYF.

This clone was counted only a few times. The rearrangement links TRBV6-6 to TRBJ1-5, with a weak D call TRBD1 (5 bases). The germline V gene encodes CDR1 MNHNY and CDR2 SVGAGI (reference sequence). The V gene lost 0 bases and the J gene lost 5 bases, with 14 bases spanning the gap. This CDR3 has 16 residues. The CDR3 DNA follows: TGTGCCAGCAGTTACTCGGGCCGGGGGACCGATCAGCCCCAGCATTTT. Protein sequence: CASSYSGRGTDQPQHF.

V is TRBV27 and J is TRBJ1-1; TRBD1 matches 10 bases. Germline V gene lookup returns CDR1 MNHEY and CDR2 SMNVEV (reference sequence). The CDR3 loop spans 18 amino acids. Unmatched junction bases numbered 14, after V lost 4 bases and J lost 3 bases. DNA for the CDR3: TGTGCCAGCAGTTCCCCTGGACAGGGGGTCATCAAGGACACTGAAGCTTTCTTT. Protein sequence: CASSSPGQGVIKDTEAFF.

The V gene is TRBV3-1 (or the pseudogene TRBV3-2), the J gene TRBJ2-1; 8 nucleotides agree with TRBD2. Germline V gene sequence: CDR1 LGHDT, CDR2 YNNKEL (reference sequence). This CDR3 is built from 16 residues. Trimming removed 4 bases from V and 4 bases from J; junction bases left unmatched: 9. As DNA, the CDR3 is TGTGCCAGCAGCCCTACAGCGGGAGTTGGATACAATGAGCAGTTCTTC. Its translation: CASSPTAGVGYNEQFF.

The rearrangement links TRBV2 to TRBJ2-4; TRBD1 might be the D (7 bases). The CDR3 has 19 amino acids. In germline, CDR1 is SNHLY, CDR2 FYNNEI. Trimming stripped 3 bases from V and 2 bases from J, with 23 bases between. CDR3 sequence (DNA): TGTGCCAGCAGTGATAGGACAGGTAGGGGGGTCATAACCAAAAACATTCAGTACTTC. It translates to CASSDRTGRGVITKNIQYF.

The CDR3 is CASSPSTGERGYGYTF. CDR3 nucleotide sequence: TGTGCCAGCAGCCCTTCGACAGGGGAGCGGGGCTATGGCTACACCTTC. The rearrangement links TRBV7-9 to TRBJ1-2; 8 bases match TRBD1. The CDR3 is 16 amino acids. The germline V gene has CDR1 SEHNR and CDR2 FQNEAQ (reference sequence). Trimming took 5 bases from V and 4 from J; bases not matched to a gene: 12.

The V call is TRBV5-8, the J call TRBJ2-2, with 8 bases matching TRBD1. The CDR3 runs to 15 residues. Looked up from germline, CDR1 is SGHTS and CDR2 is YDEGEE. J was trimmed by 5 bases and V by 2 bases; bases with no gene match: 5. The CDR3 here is CASSFGQGGTGELFF. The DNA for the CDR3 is TGTGCCAGCAGCTTCGGACAGGGCGGTACCGGGGAGCTGTTTTTT.

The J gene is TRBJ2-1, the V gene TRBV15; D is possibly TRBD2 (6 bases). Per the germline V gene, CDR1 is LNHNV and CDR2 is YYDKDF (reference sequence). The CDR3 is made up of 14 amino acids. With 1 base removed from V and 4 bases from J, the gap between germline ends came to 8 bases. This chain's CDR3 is CATSRAGTYNEQFF. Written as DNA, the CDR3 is TGTGCCACCAGCAGAGCCGGGACTTACAATGAGCAGTTCTTC.

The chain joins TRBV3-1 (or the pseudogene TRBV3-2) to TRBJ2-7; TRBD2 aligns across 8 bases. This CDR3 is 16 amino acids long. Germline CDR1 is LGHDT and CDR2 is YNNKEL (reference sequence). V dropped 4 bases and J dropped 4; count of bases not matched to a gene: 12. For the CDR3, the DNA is TGTGCCAGCAGCCCCCCGGGGGGGGGTCACATTTACGAGCAGTACTTC. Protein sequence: CASSPPGGGHIYEQYF.

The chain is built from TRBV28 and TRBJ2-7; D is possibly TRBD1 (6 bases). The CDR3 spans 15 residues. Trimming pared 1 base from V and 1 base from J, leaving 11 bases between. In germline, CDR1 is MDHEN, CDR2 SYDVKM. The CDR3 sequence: CASSLSGALSYEQYF. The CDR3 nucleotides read TGTGCCAGCAGTTTATCAGGGGCCTTATCCTACGAGCAGTACTTC. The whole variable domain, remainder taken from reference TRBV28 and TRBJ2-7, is DVKVTQSSRYLVKRTGEKVFLECVQDMDHENMFWYRQDPGLGLRLIYFSYDVKMKEKGDIPEGYSVSREKKERFSLILESASTNQTSMYLCASSLSGALSYEQYFGPGTRLTVT.

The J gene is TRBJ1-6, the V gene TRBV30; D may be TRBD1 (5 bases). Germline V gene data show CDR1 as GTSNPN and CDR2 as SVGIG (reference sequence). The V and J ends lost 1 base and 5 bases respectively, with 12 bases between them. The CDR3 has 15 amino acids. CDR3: CAWSGEGRNNSPLHF. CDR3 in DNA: TGTGCCTGGAGTGGGGAGGGGAGGAATAATTCACCCCTCCACTTT.

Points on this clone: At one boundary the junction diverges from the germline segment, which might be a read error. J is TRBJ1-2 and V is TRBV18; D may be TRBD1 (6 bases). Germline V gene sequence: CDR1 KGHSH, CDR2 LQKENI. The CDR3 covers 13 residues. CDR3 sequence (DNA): TGTGCCAGCTCGCCACAGGGAGGCCATGGCTACACCTTC. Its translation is CASSPQGGHGYTF.

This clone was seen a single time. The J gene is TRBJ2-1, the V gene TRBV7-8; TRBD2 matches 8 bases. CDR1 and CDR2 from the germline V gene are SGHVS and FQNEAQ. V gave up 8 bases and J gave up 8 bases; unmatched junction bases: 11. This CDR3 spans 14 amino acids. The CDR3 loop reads CASSFGAGDHEQFF. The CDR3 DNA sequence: TGTGCCAGCTCCTTCGGAGCGGGAGACCATGAGCAGTTCTTC.

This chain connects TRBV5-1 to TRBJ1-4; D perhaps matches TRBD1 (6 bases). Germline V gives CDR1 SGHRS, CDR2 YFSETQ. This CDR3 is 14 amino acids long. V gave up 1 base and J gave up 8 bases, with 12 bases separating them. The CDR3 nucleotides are TGCGCCAGCAGCTTGACAGGGTTAATGGAAAAACTGTTTTTT. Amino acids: CASSLTGLMEKLFF.

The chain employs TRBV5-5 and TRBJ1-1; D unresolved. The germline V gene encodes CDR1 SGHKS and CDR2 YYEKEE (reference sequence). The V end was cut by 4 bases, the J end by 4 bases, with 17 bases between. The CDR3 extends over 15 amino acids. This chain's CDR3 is CASSPSYGVITEAFF. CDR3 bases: TGTGCCAGCAGCCCCTCTTACGGGGTGATCACTGAAGCTTTCTTT. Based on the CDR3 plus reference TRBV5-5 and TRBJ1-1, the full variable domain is DAGVTQSPTHLIKTRGQQVTLRCSPISGHKSVSWYQQVLGQGPQFIFQYYEKEERGRGNFPDRFSARQFPNYSSELNVNALLLGDSALYLCASSPSYGVITEAFFGQGTRLTVV.

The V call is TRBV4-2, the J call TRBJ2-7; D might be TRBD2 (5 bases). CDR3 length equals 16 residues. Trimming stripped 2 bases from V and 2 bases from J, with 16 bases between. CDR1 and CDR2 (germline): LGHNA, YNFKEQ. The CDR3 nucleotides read TGTGCCAGCAGCCAACTCGGAGTAGCGCGGCCCTACGAGCAGTACTTC. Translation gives CASSQLGVARPYEQYF.

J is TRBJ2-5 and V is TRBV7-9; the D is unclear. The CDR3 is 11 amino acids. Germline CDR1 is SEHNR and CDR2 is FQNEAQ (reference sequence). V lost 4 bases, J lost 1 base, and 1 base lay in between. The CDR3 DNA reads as TGTGCCAGCAGCTCCCAAGAGACCCAGTACTTC. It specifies CASSSQETQYF.

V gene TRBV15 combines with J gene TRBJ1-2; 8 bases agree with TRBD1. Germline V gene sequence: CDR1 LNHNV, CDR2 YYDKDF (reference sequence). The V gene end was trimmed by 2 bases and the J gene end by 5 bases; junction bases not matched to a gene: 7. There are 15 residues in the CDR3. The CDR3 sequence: CATSRPPTGDYGYTF. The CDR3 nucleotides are TGTGCCACCAGCAGACCTCCGACAGGGGATTATGGCTACACCTTC.

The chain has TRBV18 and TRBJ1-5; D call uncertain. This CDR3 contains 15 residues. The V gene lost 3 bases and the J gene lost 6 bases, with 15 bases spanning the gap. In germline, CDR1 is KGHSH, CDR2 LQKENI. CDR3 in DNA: TGTGCCAGCTCACCTAACCGACCAACGAGTCAGCCCCAGCATTTT. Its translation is CASSPNRPTSQPQHF.

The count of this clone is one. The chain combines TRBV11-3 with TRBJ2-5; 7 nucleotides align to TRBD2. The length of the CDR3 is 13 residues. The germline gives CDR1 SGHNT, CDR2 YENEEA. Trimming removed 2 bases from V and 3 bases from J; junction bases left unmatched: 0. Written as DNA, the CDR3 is TGTGCCAGCAGCTTAAGCGGGAAAGAGACCCAGTACTTC. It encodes CASSLSGKETQYF.

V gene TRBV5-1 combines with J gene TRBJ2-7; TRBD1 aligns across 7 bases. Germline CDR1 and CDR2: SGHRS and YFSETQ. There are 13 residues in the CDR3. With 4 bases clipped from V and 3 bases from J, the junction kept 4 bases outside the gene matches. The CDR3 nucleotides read TGCGCCAGCAGCACGGGACAGAACTACGAGCAGTACTTC. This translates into CASSTGQNYEQYF.

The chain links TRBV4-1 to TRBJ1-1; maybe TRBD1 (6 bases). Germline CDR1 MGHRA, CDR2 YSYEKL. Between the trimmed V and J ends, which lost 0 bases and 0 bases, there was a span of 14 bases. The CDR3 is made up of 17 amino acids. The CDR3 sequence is CASSQDKGRGLNTEAFF. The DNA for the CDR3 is TGCGCCAGCAGCCAAGATAAGGGCAGGGGACTGAACACTGAAGCTTTCTTT.

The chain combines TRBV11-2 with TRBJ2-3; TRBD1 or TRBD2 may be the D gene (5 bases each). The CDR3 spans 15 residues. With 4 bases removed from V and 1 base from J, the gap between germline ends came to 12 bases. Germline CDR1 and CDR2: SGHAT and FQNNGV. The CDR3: CASSSTGRGTDTQYF. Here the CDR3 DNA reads TGTGCCAGCAGCTCGACGGGACGGGGCACAGATACGCAGTATTTT.

CDR3 DNA sequence: TGCGCCAGCAGCCCAGACACCTCATACTACGAGCAGTACTTC. It codes for CASSPDTSYYEQYF. The chain couples TRBV5-1 to TRBJ2-7, with D hard to call. V was shortened by 4 bases and J by 3 bases, with 14 bases between the two germline ends. Per germline, CDR1 SGHRS and CDR2 YFSETQ. The CDR3 extends over 14 amino acids.

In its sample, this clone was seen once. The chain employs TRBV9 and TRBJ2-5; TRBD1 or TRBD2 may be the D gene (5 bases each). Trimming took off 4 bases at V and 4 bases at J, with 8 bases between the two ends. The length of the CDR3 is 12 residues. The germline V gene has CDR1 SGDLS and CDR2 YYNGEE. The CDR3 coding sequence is TGTGCCAGCAGCAGGGACGGAGAGACCCAGTACTTC. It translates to CASSRDGETQYF. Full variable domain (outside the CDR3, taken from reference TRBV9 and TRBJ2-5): DSGVTQTPKHLITATGQRVTLRCSPRSGDLSVYWYQQSLDQGLQFLIQYYNGEERAKGNILERFSAQQFPDLHSELNLSSLELGDSALYFCASSRDGETQYFGPGTRLLVL.